Only a few counts were recorded for the clone carrying this T cell receptor beta chain. Some clones are missing from TCRdb's copy, which holds only in-frame ones; the method was immunoSEQ multiplex PCR. The sample contains about 73,000 clones, roughly 80% of which appear only once. Seattle patient enrollment occurred during active infection, with longitudinal follow-up thereafter. Germline V gives CDR1 KGHDR, CDR2 SFDVKD. This CDR3 comprises 16 residues. The V and J ends lost 3 bases and 3 bases respectively, with 15 bases between them. The data are from a study of blood T cell repertoires in COVID-19. Overall study: The United States, Italy and Spain were the sources of the acute and convalescent COVID-19 samples. T cells, B-cell-depleted T cells, or PBMCs provided the cDNA or gDNA that served as material.

The chain employs TRBV24-1 and TRBJ2-3; tentatively, D is TRBD2 (5 bases). Sequencing was performed on peripheral blood. The receptor comes from an older man with COVID-19, enrolled during active disease. DNA for the CDR3: TGTGCCACCAGTGATCGGAGGACCCCGGGTACAGATACGCAGTATTTT. It translates to CATSDRRTPGTDTQYF.